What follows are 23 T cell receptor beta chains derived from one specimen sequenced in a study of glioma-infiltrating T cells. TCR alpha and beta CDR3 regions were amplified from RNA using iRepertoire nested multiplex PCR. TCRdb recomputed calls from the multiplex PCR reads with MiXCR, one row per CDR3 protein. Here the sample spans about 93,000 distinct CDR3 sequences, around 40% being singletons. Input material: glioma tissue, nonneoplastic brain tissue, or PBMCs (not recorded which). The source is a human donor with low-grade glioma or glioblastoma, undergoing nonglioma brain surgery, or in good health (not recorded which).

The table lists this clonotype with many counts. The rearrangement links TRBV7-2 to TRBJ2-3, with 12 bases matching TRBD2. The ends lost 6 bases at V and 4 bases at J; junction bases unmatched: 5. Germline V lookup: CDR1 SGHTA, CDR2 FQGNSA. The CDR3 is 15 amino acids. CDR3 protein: CASRLLAGGPDTQYF. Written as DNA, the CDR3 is TGTGCCAGCAGACTTCTAGCGGGAGGGCCAGATACGCAGTATTTT. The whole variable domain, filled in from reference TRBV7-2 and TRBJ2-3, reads GAGVSQSPSNKVTEKGKDVELRCDPISGHTALYWYRQSLGQGLEFLIYFQGNSAPDKSGLPSDRFSAERTGGSVSTLTIQRTQQEDSAVYLCASRLLAGGPDTQYFGPGTRLTVL.

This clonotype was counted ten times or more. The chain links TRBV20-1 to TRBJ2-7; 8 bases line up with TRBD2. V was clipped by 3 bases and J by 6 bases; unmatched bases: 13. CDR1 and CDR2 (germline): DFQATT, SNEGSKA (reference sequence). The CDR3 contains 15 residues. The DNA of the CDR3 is TGCAGTGCTAGTCTTTCGGGGGGGTATCTGACCGAGCAGTACTTC. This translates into CSASLSGGYLTEQYF.

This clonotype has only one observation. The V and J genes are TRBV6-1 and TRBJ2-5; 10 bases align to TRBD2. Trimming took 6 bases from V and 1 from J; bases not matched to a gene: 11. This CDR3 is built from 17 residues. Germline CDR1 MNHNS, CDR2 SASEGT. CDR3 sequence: CASRVLAGVRVQETQYF. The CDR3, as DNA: TGTGCCAGCAGAGTCCTAGCGGGAGTCCGGGTCCAAGAGACCCAGTACTTC.

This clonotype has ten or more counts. The chain's CDR3 is CASRSTEESTDTQYF. The DNA for the CDR3 is TGTGCCAGCAGATCGACAGAGGAGAGCACAGATACGCAGTATTTT. The rearrangement uses TRBV11-3 and TRBJ2-3; D perhaps matches TRBD1 (5 bases). The length of the CDR3 is 15 residues. Per the germline V gene, CDR1 is SGHNT and CDR2 is YENEEA. V shed 6 bases and J shed 0 bases, with 13 bases lying between them.

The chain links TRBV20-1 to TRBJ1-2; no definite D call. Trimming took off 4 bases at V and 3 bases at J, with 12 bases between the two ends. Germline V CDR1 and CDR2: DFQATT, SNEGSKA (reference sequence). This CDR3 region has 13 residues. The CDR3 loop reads CSAIHGVDYGYTF. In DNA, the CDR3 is TGCAGTGCTATTCACGGGGTAGACTATGGCTACACCTTC.

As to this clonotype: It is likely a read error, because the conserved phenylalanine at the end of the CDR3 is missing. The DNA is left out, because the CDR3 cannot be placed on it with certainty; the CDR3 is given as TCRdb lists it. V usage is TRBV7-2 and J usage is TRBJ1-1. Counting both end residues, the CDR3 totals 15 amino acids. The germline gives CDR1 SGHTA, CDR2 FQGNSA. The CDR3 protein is CASSLSSQALREAFG.

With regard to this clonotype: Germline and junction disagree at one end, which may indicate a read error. CDR3 sequence (DNA): TGTGCCATCAGTGAAGGACTAGCGGGAGGGCCCGGCAATGAGCAGTTCTTC. Its protein is CAISEGLAGGPGNEQFF. The chain carries TRBV6-5 and TRBJ2-1; 15 nucleotides line up with TRBD2. Per germline, CDR1 MNHEY and CDR2 SVGAGI. The CDR3 spans 17 residues.

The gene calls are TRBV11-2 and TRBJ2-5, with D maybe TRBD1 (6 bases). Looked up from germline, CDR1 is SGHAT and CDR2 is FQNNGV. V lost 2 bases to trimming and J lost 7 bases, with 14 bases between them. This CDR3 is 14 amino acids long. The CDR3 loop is CASSLYRQGRTQYF. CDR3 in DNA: TGTGCCAGCAGCTTATACAGGCAGGGGAGGACCCAGTACTTC.

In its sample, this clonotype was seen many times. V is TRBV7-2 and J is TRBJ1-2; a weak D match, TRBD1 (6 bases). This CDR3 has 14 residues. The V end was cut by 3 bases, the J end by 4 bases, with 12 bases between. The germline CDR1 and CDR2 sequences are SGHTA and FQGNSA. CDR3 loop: CASSFTQGSYGYTF. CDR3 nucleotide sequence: TGTGCCAGCAGCTTCACACAGGGTTCCTATGGCTACACCTTC.

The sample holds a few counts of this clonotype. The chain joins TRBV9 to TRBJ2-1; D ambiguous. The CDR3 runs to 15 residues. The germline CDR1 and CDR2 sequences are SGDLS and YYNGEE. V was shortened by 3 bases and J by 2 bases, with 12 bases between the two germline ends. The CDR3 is CASSADAPAYNEQFF. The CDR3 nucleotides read TGTGCCAGCAGCGCCGATGCCCCGGCCTACAATGAGCAGTTCTTC.

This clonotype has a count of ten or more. CDR3 region: CASSLRAGGTEAFF. The DNA for the CDR3 is TGCGCCAGCAGCTTGCGGGCCGGGGGCACTGAAGCTTTCTTT. The J gene is TRBJ1-1, the V gene TRBV5-1; TRBD1 is a possible D gene (5 bases). The CDR3 length is 14 residues. V lost 1 base and J lost 4, with 11 bases in between. In germline, CDR1 is SGHRS, CDR2 YFSETQ.

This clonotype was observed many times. The CDR3 here is CSASTSGGANEQFF. CDR3 bases: TGCAGTGCTAGTACTAGCGGGGGGGCCAATGAGCAGTTCTTC. This chain uses TRBV20-1 with TRBJ2-1, with TRBD2 identical over 13 bases. The germline gives CDR1 DFQATT, CDR2 SNEGSKA (reference sequence). Unmatched junction bases numbered 2, after V lost 3 bases and J lost 6 bases. There are 14 residues in the CDR3.

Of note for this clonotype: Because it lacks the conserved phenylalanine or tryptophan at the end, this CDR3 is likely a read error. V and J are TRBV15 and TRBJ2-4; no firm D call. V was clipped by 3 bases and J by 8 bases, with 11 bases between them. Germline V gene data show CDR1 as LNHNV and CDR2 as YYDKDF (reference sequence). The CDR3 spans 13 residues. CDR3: CATSRRLEDIQYS. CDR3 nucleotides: TGTGCCACCAGCAGGAGACTTGAGGACATTCAGTACTCC.

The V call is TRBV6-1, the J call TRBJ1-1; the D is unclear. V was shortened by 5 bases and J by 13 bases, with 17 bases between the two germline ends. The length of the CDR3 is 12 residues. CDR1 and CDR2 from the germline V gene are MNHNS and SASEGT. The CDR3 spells CASSLRDFGVFF. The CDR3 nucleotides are TGTGCCAGCAGTCTTCGGGATTTTGGAGTTTTCTTT.

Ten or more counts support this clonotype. CDR3 sequence reads: CATSREGLAHQETQYF. CDR3 nucleotides: TGTGCCACCAGCAGAGAGGGACTAGCGCACCAAGAGACCCAGTACTTC. The rearrangement uses TRBV15 and TRBJ2-5, with 10 bases lining up with TRBD2. Looked up from germline, CDR1 is LNHNV and CDR2 is YYDKDF (reference sequence). J gave up 0 bases and V 0 bases, and 1 base lay outside the gene matches. The CDR3 is 16 amino acids.

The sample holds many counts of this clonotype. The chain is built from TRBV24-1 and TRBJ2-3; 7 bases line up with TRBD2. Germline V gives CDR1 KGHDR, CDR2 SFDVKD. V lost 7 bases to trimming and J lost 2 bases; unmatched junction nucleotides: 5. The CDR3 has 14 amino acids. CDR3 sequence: CATRSAGDTDTQYF. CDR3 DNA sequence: TGTGCCACCAGATCGGCGGGGGACACAGATACGCAGTATTTT.

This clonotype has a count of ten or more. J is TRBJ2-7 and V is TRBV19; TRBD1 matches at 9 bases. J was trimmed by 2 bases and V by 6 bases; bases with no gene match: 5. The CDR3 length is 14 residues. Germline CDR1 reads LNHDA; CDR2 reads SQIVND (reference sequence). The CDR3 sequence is CASRRTGEPYEQYF. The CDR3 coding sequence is TGTGCCAGTAGAAGGACAGGGGAACCCTACGAGCAGTACTTC. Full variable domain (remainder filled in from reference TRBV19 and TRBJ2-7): DGGITQSPKYLFRKEGQNVTLSCEQNLNHDAMYWYRQDPGQGLRLIYYSQIVNDFQKGDIAEGYSVSREKKESFPLTVTSAQKNPTAFYLCASRRTGEPYEQYFGPGTRLTVT.

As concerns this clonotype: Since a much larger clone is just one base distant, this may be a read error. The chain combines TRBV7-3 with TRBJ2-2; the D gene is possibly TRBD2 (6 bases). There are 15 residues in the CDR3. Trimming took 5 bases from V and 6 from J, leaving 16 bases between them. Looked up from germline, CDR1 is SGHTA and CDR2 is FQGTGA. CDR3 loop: CASSREWARAGELFF. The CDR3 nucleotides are TGTGCCAGCAGCCGGGAGTGGGCGAGGGCCGGGGAGCTGTTTTTT.

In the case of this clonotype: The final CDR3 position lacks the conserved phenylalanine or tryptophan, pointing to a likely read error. The CDR3 DNA is TGTGCCAGCAGCTTAGCACGGGGGGCTAGTGAAAAACTGTTTCTT. Its translation: CASSLARGASEKLFL. The rearrangement links TRBV7-8 to TRBJ1-4, with a possible D match to TRBD1 (6 bases). The germline CDR1 and CDR2 sequences are SGHVS and FQNEAQ. The V and J ends lost 0 bases and 7 bases respectively, with 12 bases between them. CDR3 size: 15 residues.

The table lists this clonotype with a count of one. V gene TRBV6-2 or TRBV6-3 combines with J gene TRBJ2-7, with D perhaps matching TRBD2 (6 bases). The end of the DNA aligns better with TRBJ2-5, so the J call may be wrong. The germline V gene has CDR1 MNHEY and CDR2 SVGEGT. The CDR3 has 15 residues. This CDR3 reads CASSPHGGQQETQYF. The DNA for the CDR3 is TGTGCCAGCAGTCCCCATGGAGGGCAGCAAGAGACCCAGTACTTC.

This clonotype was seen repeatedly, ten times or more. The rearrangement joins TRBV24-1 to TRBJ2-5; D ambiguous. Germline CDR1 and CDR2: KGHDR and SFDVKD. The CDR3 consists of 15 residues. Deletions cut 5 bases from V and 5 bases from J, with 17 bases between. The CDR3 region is CATSGDQAVIETQYF. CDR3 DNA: TGTGCCACCAGTGGGGATCAGGCCGTAATCGAGACCCAGTACTTC.

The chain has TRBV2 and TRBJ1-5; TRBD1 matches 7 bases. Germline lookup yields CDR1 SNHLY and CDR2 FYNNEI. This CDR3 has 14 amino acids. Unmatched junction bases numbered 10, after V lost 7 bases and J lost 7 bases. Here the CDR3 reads CASKEGGAGQPQHF. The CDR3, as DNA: TGTGCCAGCAAGGAAGGGGGCGCGGGGCAGCCCCAGCATTTT.

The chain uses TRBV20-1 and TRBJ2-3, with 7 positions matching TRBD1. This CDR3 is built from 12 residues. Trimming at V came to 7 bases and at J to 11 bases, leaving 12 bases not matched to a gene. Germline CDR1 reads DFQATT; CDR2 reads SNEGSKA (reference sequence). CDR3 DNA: TGCAGTGTTAGGGGGCAGACAGATGGGCAGTATTTT. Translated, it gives CSVRGQTDGQYF.